The TCR beta chain described here comes from a study of vaccination and CD4 T cells after COVID-19. Study overall: There were six male and four female convalescents, and two of them were Hispanic. Samples taken post-COVID came a median 101 days after diagnosis, ranging from 35 to 161.

The CDR3 spans 13 residues. Per the germline V gene, CDR1 is DFQATT and CDR2 is SNEGSKA (reference sequence). Sequencing of cultured CD4+ T cell DNA used the Oncomine TCR Beta short-read assay. The authors extracted genomic DNA from cultured CD4+ T cells. One entry per CDR3 protein results from TCRdb running MiXCR on the PCR reads. The sample lists about 9,000 distinct CDR3 sequences; 28% were seen once. Note on this clonotype: Its antigen is unidentified.

Regarding treatment: approximately nine-day PBMC culture with coronavirus spike peptide pools or control peptides (ViraFEST assay). These CD4+ T cells came from an unexposed donor, sampled before the COVID-19 pandemic (2011-2018). Both SARS-CoV-2 S/N and four cold-coronavirus spikes were used, cells permitting, to probe CD4+ T cells of unexposed donors. The sequenced sample consisted of CD4+ T cells from blood, cultured in vitro. This sequence joins TRBV20-1 and TRBJ2-5, with D possibly being TRBD1 (8 bases). The clonotype comes from a human donor in good health. CDR3 protein: CSADTGGGETQYF. As DNA, the CDR3 is TGCAGCGCCGATACAGGGGGAGGGGAGACCCAGTACTTC.